This T cell receptor beta chain was identified during a study of control samples from healthy donors and cancer patients. In its sample, this clone was seen a few times. Only in-frame clones appear in the TCRdb table, and some are missing; sequencing was by immunoSEQ multiplex PCR. The sample includes some 130,000 clones, roughly 92% seen only once; the top ten take 5.5%. Trimming cost V 0 bases and J 5 bases, with 13 bases left between them. This CDR3 has 15 residues. The germline CDR1 and CDR2 sequences are GTSNPN and SVGIG (reference sequence). V gene TRBV30 combines with J gene TRBJ2-2; a weak D match, TRBD2 (6 bases). The TCR comes from a man younger than 35 in good health. Sample: blood. Here the CDR3 DNA reads TGTGCCTGGAGTGTACTAGCAGAACTAACCGGGGAGCTGTTTTTT. It translates to CAWSVLAELTGELFF.